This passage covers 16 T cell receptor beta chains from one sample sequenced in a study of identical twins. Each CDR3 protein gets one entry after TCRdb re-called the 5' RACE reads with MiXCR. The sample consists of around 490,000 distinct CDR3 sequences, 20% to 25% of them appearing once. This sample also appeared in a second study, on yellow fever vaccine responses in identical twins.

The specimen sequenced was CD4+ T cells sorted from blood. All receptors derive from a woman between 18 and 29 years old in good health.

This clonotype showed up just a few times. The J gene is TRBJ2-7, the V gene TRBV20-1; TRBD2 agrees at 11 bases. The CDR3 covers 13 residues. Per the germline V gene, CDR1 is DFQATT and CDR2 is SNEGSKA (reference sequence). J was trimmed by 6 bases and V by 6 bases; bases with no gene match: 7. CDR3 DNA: TGCAGTGCCGAACTAGCGGGAGTCGGCGAGCAGTACTTC. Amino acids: CSAELAGVGEQYF.

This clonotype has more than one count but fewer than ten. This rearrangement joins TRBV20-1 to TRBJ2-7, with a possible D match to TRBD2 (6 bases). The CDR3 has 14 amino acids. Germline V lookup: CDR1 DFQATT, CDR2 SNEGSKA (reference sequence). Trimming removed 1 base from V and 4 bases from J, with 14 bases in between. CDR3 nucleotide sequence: TGCAGTGCTAGAGGCCCGGGACTGAGTTACGAGCAGTACTTC. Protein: CSARGPGLSYEQYF.

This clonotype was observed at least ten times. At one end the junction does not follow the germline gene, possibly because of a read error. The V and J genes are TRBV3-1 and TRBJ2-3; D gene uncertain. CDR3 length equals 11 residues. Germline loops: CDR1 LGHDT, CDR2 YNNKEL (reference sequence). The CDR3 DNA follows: TGCGCCAGCAGCCAAGGAGATACGCAGTATTTT. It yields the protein CASSQGDTQYF.

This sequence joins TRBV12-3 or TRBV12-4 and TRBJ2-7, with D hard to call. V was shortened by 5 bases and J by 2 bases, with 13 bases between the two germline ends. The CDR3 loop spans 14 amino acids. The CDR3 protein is CASSPASPPYEQYV. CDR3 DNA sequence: TGTGCCAGCAGTCCGGCCTCCCCGCCCTACGAGCAGTACGTC.

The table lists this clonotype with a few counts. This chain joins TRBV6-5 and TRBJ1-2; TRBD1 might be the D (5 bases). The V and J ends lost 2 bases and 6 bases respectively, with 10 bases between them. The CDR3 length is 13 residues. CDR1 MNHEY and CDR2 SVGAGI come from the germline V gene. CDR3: CASSYGRVHGYTF. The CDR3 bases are TGTGCCAGCAGTTACGGCAGGGTTCATGGCTACACCTTC.

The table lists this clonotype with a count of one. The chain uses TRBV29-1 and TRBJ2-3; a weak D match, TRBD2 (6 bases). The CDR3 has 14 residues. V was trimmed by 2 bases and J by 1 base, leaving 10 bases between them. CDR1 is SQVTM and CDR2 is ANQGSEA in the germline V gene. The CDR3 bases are TGCAGCGTTGAATTGGGCGGGGGCACAGATACGCAGTATTTT. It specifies CSVELGGGTDTQYF.

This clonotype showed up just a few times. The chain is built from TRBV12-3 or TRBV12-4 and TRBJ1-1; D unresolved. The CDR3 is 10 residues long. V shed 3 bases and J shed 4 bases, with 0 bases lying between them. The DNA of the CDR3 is TGTGCCAGCAGTTTCACTGAAGCTTTCTTT. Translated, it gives CASSFTEAFF.

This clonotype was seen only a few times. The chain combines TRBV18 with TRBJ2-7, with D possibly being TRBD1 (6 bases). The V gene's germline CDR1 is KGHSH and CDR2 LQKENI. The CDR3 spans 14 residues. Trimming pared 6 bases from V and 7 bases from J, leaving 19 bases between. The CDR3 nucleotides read TGTGCCAGCTCCCTTCAGGGGAATTGGAGGGAGCAGTACTTC. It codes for CASSLQGNWREQYF.

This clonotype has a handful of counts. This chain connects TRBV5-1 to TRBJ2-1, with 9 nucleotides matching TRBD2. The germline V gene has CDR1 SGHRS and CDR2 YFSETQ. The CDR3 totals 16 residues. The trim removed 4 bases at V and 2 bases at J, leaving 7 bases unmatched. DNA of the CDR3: TGCGCCAGCAGCCCAACAGCGGGGGGACCCTACAATGAGCAGTTCTTC. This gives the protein CASSPTAGGPYNEQFF.

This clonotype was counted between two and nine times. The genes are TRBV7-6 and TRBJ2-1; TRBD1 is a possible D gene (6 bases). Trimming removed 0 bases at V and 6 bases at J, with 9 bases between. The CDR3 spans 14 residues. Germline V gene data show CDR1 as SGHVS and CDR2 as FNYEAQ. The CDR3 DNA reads TGTGCCAGCAGCTTAGCTACCAGGGGCAATGAGCAGTTCTTC. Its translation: CASSLATRGNEQFF.

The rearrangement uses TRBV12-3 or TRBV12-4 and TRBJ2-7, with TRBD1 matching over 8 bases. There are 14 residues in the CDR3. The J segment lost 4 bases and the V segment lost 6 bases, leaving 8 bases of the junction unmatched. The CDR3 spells CASSRMTGEYEQYF. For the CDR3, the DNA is TGTGCCAGCAGCCGAATGACAGGGGAGTACGAGCAGTACTTC.

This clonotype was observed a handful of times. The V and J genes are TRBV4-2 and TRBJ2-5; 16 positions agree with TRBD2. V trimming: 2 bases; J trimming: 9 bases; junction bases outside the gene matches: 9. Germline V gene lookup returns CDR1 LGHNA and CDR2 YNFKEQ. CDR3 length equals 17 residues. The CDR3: CASSQPPGLAGGTAQYF. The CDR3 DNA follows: TGTGCCAGCAGCCAACCCCCGGGACTAGCGGGAGGGACGGCCCAGTACTTC.

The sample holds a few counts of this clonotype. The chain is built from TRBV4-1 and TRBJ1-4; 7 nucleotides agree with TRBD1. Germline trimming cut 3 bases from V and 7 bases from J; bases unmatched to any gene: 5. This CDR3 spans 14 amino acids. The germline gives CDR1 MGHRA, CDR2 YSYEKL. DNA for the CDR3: TGCGCCAGCAGCCAGACAGGGAAGAGTGAAAAACTGTTTTTT. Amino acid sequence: CASSQTGKSEKLFF.

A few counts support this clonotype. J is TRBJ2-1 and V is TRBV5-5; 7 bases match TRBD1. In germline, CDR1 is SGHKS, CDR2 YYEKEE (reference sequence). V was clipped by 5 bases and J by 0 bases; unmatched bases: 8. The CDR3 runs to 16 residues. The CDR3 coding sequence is TGTGCCAGCAGACCACGGACAGGCATCTCCTACAATGAGCAGTTCTTC. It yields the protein CASRPRTGISYNEQFF.

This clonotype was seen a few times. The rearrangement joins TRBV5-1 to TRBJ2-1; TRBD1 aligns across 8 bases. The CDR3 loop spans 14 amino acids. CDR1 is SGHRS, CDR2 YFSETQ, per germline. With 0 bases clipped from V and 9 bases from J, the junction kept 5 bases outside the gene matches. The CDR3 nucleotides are TGCGCCAGCAGCTTGGGACAGGGGTTGGGTGAGCAGTTCTTC. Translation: CASSLGQGLGEQFF. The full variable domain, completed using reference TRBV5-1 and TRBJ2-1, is KAGVTQTPRYLIKTRGQQVTLSCSPISGHRSVSWYQQTPGQGLQFLFEYFSETQRNKGNFPGRFSGRQFSNSRSEMNVSTLELGDSALYLCASSLGQGLGEQFFGPGTRLTVL.

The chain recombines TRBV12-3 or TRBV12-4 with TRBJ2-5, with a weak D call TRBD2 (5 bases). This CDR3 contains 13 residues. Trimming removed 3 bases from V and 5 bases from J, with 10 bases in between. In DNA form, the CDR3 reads TGTGCCAGCAGTTTTGTCAGGAGGGAGACCCAGTACTTC. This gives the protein CASSFVRRETQYF.